Sequencing of this T cell receptor (beta chain) was carried out in a study of blood T cell repertoires in COVID-19 (dated by TCRdb to 2019 to 2021). Regarding the research as a whole: The collaborator samples originated in the United States, Italy and Spain and spanned the acute and convalescent phases of COVID-19. The prospective study material was composed of cDNA or gDNA derived from T cells, B-cell-depleted T cells, or PBMCs. The dataset comprised deeply sampled blood TCRbeta repertoires from subjects exposed to, actively infected with, or recovered from COVID-19. The repertoires were released in a freely available public database intended as a resource for research on the immune response to SARS-CoV-2. Samples came from the ongoing ImmuneRACE study (first 160 participants) plus 1,254 subjects from 6 global collaborators. A de-identified subject ID, COVID-19 status, age in years and sex were almost always included in the sample metadata. Where HLA class I and class II types were available, the types were taken from metadata supplied by the sample provider, not from assay-based typing.

Enrolling through a virtual design, the prospective study's participants ranged in age from about 18 to 89 years and lived across 20 to 30 United States geographic areas. To assign participants to cohorts, the prospective study relied on clinical history that participants themselves reported in a screening survey and a study questionnaire. For ImmuneRACE Cohort 3, a participant was defined as recovered based on two consecutive negative NP/OP PCR tests, clearance by a healthcare professional, or resolution of symptoms. In the prospective study, whole blood, serum and a nasopharyngeal or oropharyngeal swab were collected from each participant by mobile phlebotomists. Prospective study participants could optionally give additional blood draws and questionnaires over an approximately two-month period. Before DNA extraction, prospective study blood samples were shipped either frozen or at room temperature.

Clipping removes 7 bases from V and 2 bases from J, with 7 as the unmatched junction base count. The CDR3 has 15 amino acids, counting the end cysteine and phenylalanine. Only CDR3 DNA is held: 45 bases, read in frame from base 1. The germline V gene provides CDR1 SGDLS and CDR2 YYNGEE. Study-wide conclusions, independent of this receptor: How much clinical and demographic metadata was included differed by source and by participant, and the metadata was provided uncurated.

Details on this clone: Its target antigen remains unknown. No much larger clone is present one base from it, and per-base qualities are unavailable.

The immunoSEQ Assay, a bias-controlled multiplex PCR, was used to amplify TCRbeta CDR3 regions from genomic DNA. Regarding the original processing steps: Within the assay, amplification of reference gene primers was used to estimate how many nucleated cells each sample contained. To quantify the absolute abundance of each unique TCRbeta CDR3 rearrangement, sequence reads were collapsed and filtered. For each sample, productive Simpson clonality was calculated by taking the square root of Simpson's diversity index across productive rearrangements. This immuneACCESS table, as held by TCRdb, lists in-frame sequences with V and J called but not all clones. Of the missing ones, under half trace to an unresolved V gene in checked studies; the others have no known cause. That table is the source of V, J and clone size, and D and trimming were worked out from the DNA. A total of roughly 230,000 clones appear in this sample, approximately 84% of them only once. Of the sample, approximately 3.6% falls within the top ten clones.

This clonotype was sampled from a man over 45 who had recovered from COVID-19. The sequence joins TRBV9 to TRBJ2-2; 8 bases in the junction line up with TRBD2. Sequencing was carried out using PBMCs or T cells enriched from blood (not recorded which). The CDR3 reads as follows: CASGSGILNTGELFF. The DNA reads TGTGCCAGCGGTAGCGGGATCCTAAACACCGGGGAGCTGTTTTTT.